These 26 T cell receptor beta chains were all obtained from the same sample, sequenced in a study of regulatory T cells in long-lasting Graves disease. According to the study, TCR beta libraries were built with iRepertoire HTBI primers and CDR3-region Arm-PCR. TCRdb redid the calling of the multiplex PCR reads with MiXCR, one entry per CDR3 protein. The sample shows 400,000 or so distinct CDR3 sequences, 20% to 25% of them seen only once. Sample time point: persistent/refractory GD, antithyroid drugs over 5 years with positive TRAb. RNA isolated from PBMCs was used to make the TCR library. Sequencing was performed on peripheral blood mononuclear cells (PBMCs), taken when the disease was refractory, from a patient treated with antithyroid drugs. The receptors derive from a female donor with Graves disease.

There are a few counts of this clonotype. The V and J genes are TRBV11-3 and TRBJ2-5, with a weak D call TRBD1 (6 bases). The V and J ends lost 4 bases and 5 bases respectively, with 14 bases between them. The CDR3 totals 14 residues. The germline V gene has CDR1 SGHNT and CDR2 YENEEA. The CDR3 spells CASSSRTDRETQYF. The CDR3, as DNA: TGTGCCAGCAGCTCCAGGACAGATAGGGAGACCCAGTACTTC.

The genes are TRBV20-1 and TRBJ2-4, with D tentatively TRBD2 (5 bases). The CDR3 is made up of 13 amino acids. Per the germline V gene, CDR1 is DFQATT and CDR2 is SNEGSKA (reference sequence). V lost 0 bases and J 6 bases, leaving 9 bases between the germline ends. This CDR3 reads CSARDSAGNIQYF. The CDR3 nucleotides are TGCAGTGCTAGAGATAGCGCTGGAAACATTCAGTACTTC.

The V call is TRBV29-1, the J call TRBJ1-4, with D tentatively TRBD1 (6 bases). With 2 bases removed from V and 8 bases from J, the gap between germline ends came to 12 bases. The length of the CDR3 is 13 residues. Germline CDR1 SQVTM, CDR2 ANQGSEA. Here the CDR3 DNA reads TGCAGCGTTGAACAGGGGCCGGGGGAAAAACTGTTTTTT. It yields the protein CSVEQGPGEKLFF.

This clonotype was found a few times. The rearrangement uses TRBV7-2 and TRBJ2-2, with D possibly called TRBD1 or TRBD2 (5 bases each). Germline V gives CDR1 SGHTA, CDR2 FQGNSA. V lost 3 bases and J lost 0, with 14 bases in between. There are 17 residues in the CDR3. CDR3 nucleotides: TGTGCCAGCAGCTTCGTTTTGTTGGGACCGAACACCGGGGAGCTGTTTTTT. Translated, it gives CASSFVLLGPNTGELFF.

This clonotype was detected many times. The CDR3 sequence: CASSAGFDYEQYF. CDR3 sequence (DNA): TGTGCCAGCAGCGCAGGGTTTGACTACGAGCAGTACTTC. The chain carries TRBV6-2 or TRBV6-3 and TRBJ2-7, with D perhaps TRBD1 (5 bases). This CDR3 region has 13 residues. Germline loops: CDR1 MNHEY, CDR2 SVGEGT. V was cut by 6 bases and J by 3 bases, with 12 bases left in between.

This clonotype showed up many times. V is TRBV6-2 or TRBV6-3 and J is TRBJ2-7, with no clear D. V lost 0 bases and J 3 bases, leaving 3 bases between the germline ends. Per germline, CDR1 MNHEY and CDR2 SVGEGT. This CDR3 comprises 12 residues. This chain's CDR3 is CASSYSSYEQYF. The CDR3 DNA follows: TGTGCCAGCAGTTACTCGAGCTACGAGCAGTACTTC.

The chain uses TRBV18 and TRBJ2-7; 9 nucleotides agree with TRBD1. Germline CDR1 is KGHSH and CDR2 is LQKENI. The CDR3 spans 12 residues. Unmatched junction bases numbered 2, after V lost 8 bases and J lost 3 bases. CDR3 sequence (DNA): TGTGCCAGCGCGACAGGGGGCTACGAGCAGTACTTC. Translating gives CASATGGYEQYF.

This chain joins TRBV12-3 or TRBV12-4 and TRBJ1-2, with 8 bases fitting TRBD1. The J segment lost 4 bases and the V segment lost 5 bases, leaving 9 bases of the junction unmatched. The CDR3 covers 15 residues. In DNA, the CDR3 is TGTGCCAGCAGTCCAACAGGGGGAAGTAGCTATGGCTACACCTTC. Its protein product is CASSPTGGSSYGYTF.

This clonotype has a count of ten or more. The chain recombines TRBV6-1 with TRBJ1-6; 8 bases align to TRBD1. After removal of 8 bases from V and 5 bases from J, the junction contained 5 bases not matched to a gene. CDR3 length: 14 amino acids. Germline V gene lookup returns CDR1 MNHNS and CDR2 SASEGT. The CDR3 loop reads CASSRDRNNSPLHF. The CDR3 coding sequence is TGTGCCAGCTCCAGGGACAGGAATAATTCACCCCTCCACTTT.

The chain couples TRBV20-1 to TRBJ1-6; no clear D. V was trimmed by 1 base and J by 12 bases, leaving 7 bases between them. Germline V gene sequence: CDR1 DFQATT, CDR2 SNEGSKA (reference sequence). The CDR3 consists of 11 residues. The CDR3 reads CSARGREPLHF. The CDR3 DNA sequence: TGCAGTGCTAGAGGGAGGGAACCCCTCCACTTT.

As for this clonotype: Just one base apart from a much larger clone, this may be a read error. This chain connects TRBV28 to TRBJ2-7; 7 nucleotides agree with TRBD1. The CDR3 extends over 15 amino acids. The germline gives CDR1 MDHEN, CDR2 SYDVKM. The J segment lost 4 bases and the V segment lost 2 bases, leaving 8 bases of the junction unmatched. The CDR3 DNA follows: TGTGCCAGCAGTTTACTTACGGACAGGACTTACGAGCAGTACTTC. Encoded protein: CASSLLTDRTYEQYF.

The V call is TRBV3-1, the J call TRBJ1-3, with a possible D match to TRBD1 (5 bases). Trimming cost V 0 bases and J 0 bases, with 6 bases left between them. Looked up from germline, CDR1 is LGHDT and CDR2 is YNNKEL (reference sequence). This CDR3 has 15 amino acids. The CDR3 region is CASSQDTGSGNTIYF. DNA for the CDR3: TGTGCCAGCAGCCAAGATACAGGCTCTGGAAACACCATATATTTT.

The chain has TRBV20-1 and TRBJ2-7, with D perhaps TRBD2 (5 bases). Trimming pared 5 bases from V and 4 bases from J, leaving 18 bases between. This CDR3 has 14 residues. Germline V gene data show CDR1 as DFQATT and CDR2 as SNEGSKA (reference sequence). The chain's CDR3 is CSAPYFHRGYEQYF. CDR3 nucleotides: TGCAGTGCTCCCTACTTTCATCGGGGATACGAGCAGTACTTC.

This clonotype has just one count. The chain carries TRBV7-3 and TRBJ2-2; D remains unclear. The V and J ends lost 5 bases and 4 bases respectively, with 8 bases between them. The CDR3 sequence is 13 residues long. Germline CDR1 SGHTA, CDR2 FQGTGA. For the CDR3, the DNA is TGTGCCAGCAGCCGCAGCACCACCGGGGAGCTGTTTTTT. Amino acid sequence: CASSRSTTGELFF.

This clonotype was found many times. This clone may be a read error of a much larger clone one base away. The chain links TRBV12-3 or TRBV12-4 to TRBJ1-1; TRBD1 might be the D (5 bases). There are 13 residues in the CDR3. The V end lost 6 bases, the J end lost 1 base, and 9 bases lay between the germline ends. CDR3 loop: CASSFDRNTEAFF. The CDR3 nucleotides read TGTGCCAGCAGCTTCGACAGGAACACTGAAGCTTTCTTT.

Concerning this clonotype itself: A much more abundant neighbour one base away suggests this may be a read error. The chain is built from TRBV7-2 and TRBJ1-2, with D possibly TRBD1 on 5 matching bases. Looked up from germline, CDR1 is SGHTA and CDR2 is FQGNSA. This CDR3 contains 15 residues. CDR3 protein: CASSSRVGEYYGHTF. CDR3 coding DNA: TGTGCCAGCAGCTCGAGGGTGGGGGAGTACTATGGCCACACCTTC.

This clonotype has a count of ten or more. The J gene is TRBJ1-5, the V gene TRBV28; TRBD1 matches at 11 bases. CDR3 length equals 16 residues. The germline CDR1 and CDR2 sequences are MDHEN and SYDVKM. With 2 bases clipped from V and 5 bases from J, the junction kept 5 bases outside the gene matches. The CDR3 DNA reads TGTGCCAGCAGTTTAACGGGGACAGGGGGTGATCAGCCCCAGCATTTT. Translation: CASSLTGTGGDQPQHF.

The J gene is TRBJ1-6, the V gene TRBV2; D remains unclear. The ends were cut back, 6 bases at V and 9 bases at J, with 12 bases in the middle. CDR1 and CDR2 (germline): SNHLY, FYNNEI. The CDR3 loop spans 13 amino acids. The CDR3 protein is CASRIFDGSPLHF. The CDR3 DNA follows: TGTGCCAGCAGAATTTTTGATGGTTCACCCCTCCACTTT.

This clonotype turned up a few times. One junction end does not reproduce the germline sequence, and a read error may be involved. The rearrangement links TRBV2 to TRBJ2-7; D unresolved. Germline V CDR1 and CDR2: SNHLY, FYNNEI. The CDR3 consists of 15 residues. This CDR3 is CASSEATRISYGQYF. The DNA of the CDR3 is TGTGCCAGCAGTGAAGCCACCCGGATATCCTACGGGCAGTACTTC.

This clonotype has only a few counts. CDR3 amino acids: CASSFGGRKTIYGYTF. In DNA form, the CDR3 reads TGCGCCAGCAGCTTCGGCGGGCGAAAAACAATCTATGGCTACACCTTC. The V and J genes are TRBV5-1 and TRBJ1-2; no firm D call. The V end was cut by 2 bases, the J end by 4 bases, with 18 bases between. The CDR3 has 16 amino acids. CDR1 is SGHRS and CDR2 is YFSETQ in the germline V gene.

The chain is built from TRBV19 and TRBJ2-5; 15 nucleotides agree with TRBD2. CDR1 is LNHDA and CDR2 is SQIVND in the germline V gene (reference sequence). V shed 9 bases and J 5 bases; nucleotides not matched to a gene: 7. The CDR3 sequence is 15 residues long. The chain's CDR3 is CASRTSGGGGETQYF. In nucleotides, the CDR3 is TGTGCCAGCAGGACTAGCGGGGGGGGGGGGGAGACCCAGTACTTC.

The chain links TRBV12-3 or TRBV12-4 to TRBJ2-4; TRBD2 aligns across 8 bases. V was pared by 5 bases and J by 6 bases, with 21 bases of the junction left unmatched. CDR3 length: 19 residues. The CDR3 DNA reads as TGTGCCAGCAGTGACCGTAGCGGGAACTCCGCCGTGGTCAGAAACATTCAGTACTTC. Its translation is CASSDRSGNSAVVRNIQYF.

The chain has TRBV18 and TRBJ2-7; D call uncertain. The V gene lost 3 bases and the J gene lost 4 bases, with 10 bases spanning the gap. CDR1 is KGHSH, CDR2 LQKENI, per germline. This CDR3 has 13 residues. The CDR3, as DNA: TGTGCCAGCTCACCCCCGACAAGATACGAGCAGTACTTC. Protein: CASSPPTRYEQYF.

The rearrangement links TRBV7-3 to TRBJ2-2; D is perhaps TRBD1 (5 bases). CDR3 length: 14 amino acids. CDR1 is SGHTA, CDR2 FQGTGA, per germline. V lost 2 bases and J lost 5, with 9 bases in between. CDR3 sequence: CASSLGAGTGELFF. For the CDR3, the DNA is TGTGCCAGCAGCTTAGGGGCCGGAACCGGGGAGCTGTTTTTT.

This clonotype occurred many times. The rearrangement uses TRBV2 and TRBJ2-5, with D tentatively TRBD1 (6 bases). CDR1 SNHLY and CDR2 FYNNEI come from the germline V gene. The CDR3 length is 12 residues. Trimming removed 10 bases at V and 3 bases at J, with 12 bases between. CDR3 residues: CATVEGEETQYF. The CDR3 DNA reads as TGTGCCACAGTCGAGGGGGAAGAGACCCAGTACTTC.

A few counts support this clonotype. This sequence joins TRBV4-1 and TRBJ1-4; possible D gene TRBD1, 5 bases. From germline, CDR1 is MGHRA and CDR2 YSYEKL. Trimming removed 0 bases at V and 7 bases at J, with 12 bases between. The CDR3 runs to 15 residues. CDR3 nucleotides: TGCGCCAGCAGCCAAGATCGGGGGTGGGGTGAAAAACTGTTTTTT. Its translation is CASSQDRGWGEKLFF.